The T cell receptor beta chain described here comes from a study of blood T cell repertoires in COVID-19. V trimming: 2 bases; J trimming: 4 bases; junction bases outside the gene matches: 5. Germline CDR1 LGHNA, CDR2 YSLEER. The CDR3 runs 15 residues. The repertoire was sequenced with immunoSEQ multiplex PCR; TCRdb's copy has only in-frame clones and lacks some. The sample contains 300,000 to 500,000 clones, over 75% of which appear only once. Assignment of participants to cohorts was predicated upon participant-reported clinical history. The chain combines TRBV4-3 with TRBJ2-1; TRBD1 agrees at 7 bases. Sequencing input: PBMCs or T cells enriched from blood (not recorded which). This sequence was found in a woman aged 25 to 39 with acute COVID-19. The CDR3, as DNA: TGCGCCAGCAGCCAATCCCGGGACAGTTACAATGAGCAGTTCTTC. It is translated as CASSQSRDSYNEQFF.